This entry is about one T cell receptor beta chain. Its target is unknown. The CDR3 spans 14 residues. The V end lost 5 bases, the J end lost 1 base, and 9 bases lay between the germline ends. CDR1 MGHDK and CDR2 SYGVNS come from the germline V gene. This record comes from a study of PD-L1 blockade in urothelial cancer. Study details: Enrolled patients had been treated previously with 0 to 3 chemotherapy regimens. Analyses were performed on blood at 3 weeks after treatment start (the second dose) and at 6 weeks.

The study's findings and limits: Improved survival was predicted by pretreatment blood TCR clonality below the median. By 3 weeks, tumor-associated blood clones had expanded more in durable-benefit patients.

Some clones are missing from TCRdb's copy, which holds only in-frame ones; the method was immunoSEQ multiplex PCR. Of 40,000 or so clones in the sample, 65% to 85% were seen once. This clonotype was obtained from a man aged 55 to 70 with urothelial cancer. The genes are TRBV25-1 and TRBJ1-5, with D maybe TRBD1 (6 bases). The sample consisted of PBMCs, taken around atezolizumab (anti-PD-L1) treatment. The CDR3 bases are TGTGCCAGCAGTACAGGGTTAAGCAATCAGCCCCAGCATTTT. It translates to CASSTGLSNQPQHF.